This T cell receptor (beta chain) was retrieved from a study of shared clonotypes between healthy human individuals. CD45RO-negative cells were positively selected for CCR7, leaving out terminally differentiated effector memory CD45RA+ cells. The table came from immunoSEQ multiplex PCR; TCRdb's copy has only in-frame clones and leaves some out. Here the sample spans roughly 2.1 million clones, roughly 91% being singletons. The CDR3 is 16 residues long. Per germline, CDR1 PRHDT and CDR2 FYEKMQ (reference sequence). V was shortened by 5 bases and J by 5 bases, with 18 bases between the two germline ends.

The V and J genes are TRBV13 and TRBJ2-2, with D perhaps TRBD1 or TRBD2 (5 bases each). The sequence came from a man aged 18 to 29 in good health. Some clones in this sample may be carry-over from other donors' samples. Specimen: naive CD8+ T cells from PBMCs. CDR3 coding DNA: TGTGCCAGCAGCCAATCTCACGGGGCCTTAACCGGGGAGCTGTTTTTT. Translated, it gives CASSQSHGALTGELFF.